The next 2 T cell receptor beta chains were all read from a single sample in a study of OX40 agonist ivuxolimab in advanced cancers. Assay used: immunoSEQ multiplex PCR; TCRdb lists only in-frame clones, some missing. Here the sample spans 55,000 to 75,000 clones, nearly 85% being singletons. The sequencing here drew on CD4+ or CD8+ T cells sorted from blood, taken in a trial of the OX40 agonist ivuxolimab. Receptors originate from an adult with an advanced solid tumor such as melanoma, head and neck, liver or kidney cancer.

The chain employs TRBV7-2 and TRBJ2-3, with a tentative D call TRBD1 (5 bases). CDR3 length: 14 amino acids. V was trimmed by 1 base and J by 3 bases, leaving 8 bases between them. Germline V CDR1 and CDR2: SGHTA, FQGNSA. The CDR3 region is CASSLEAGTDTQYF. In DNA form, the CDR3 reads TGTGCCAGCAGCTTAGAGGCAGGGACAGATACGCAGTATTTT.

V is TRBV7-3 and J is TRBJ2-1; 10 positions match TRBD2. This CDR3 has 15 residues. The V gene end was trimmed by 8 bases and the J gene end by 1 base; junction bases not matched to a gene: 5. Germline V gives CDR1 SGHTA, CDR2 FQGTGA. CDR3 in amino acids: CASGLAGGSYNEQFF. The CDR3 DNA reads as TGTGCCAGCGGATTAGCGGGAGGTTCCTACAATGAGCAGTTCTTC.